These T cell receptor beta chains were read from a single sample in a study of blood T cell repertoires in COVID-19. Profiling relied on immunoSEQ multiplex PCR, and the TCRdb table lists in-frame clones only, not all of them. Altogether 150,000 to 200,000 clones are present, about 88% being singletons, with the ten largest covering roughly 9%. Sequences were obtained from PBMCs or T cells enriched from blood (not recorded which). Receptors were obtained from a young woman who had recovered from COVID-19. Both conserved end residues are part of each CDR3. The D gene is left open where the match is weak. Expanded clones get a size class; other rows say once, few or many, or leave the size out.

d_gene	v_gene	abundance	j_gene	CDR3nt	CDR3aa
NA	TRBV5-1	few	TRBJ2-7	TGCGCCAGCAGCCTCCGGAGAGATCAGGGGTTGCAGTACTTC	CASSLRRDQGLQYF
TRBD1	TRBV5-6	NA	TRBJ1-5	TGTGCCAGCAGCCCAGGGACAGGGGGGGATCAGCCCCAGCATTTT	CASSPGTGGDQPQHF
NA	TRBV7-2	NA	TRBJ2-1	TGTGCCAGCAGCTTCCCAGGTAATCATGAGCAGTTCTTC	CASSFPGNHEQFF
TRBD1	TRBV30	NA	TRBJ1-1	TGTGCCTGGTTGACAGGGGAGAACACTGAAGCTTTCTTT	CAWLTGENTEAFF
TRBD2	TRBV28	NA	TRBJ2-7	TGTGCCAGCAGTTCCCGGGGAGCGGGGGCCCATTACGAGCAGTACTTC	CASSSRGAGAHYEQYF
TRBD1	TRBV2	NA	TRBJ1-4	TGTGCCAGCAGTACAGGACAGGGGAATGAAAAACTGTTTTTT	CASSTGQGNEKLFF
NA	TRBV29-1	NA	TRBJ1-2	TGCAGCGTTCGGATCAGGGTTTCTACTGACTATGGCTACACCTTC	CSVRIRVSTDYGYTF
NA	TRBV7-9	few	TRBJ2-7	TGTGCCAGCAGCTTACGGGGAACTGATACCTCCTACGAGCAGTACTTC	CASSLRGTDTSYEQYF
NA	TRBV2	NA	TRBJ2-7	TGTGCCAGCAGCGGGGGTAACGAGCAGTACTTC	CASSGGNEQYF
NA	TRBV5-1	NA	TRBJ2-1	TGCGCCAGCAGCTTGGCCGAGAGGCAGGGGTACAATGAGCAGTTCTTC	CASSLAERQGYNEQFF
NA	TRBV5-4	NA	TRBJ1-3	TGTGCCAGCAGCCCGGGACTTAGCTCTGGAAACACCATATATTTT	CASSPGLSSGNTIYF
TRBD2	TRBV3-1/TRBV3-2	NA	TRBJ2-5	TGTGCCAGCAGCCAAGATCAGCTGGCCTCGGGGGGAGAGACCCAGTACTTC	CASSQDQLASGGETQYF
NA	TRBV19	NA	TRBJ2-5	TGTGCCAGTAGTATAGATGGCGCAGGGCTCGAGACCCAGTACTTC	CASSIDGAGLETQYF
NA	TRBV6-2/TRBV6-3	NA	TRBJ1-1	TGTGCCAGCAGTTCCCAACTAAACACTGAAGCTTTCTTT	CASSSQLNTEAFF
NA	TRBV11-2	NA	TRBJ2-3	TGTGCCAGCAGCTTTCAAGGAGCAGATACGCAGTATTTT	CASSFQGADTQYF
NA	TRBV30	NA	TRBJ1-2	TGTGCCTGGGACCAGGGATTCTATGGCTACACCTTC	CAWDQGFYGYTF
NA	TRBV5-5	NA	TRBJ1-3	TGTGCCAGCAGCTTGCAGGGGTTCTTTGGAAACACCATATATTTT	CASSLQGFFGNTIYF
TRBD1	TRBV29-1	NA	TRBJ1-2	TGCAGCGTTGCCGGGACAGTGGGATTCTATGGCTACACCTTC	CSVAGTVGFYGYTF
NA	TRBV4-2	NA	TRBJ2-7	TGTGGGGGGCGCTACGGGGTCTACGAGCAGTACTTC	CGGRYGVYEQYF
NA	TRBV5-6	few	TRBJ2-2	TGTGCCAGCAGCTTGGTTCGCGGGGTCGGGGAGCTGTTTTTT	CASSLVRGVGELFF
NA	TRBV5-6	NA	TRBJ2-7	TGTGCCAGCAGCTCGTTTGATCCCGGGACTTTTTACTCCTACGAGCAGTACTTC	CASSSFDPGTFYSYEQYF
NA	TRBV5-4	NA	TRBJ2-7	TGTGCCAGCAGCTCCGCCTACGAGCAGTACTTC	CASSSAYEQYF
NA	TRBV6-2/TRBV6-3	NA	TRBJ1-5	TGTGCCAGCAGTCCGGGACACTCCGGGGGGCAGCCCCAGCATTTT	CASSPGHSGGQPQHF
TRBD1	TRBV5-4	NA	TRBJ1-2	TGTGCCAGCAGCTTTGGGACAGGGATCCATAATAACTATGGCTACACCTTC	CASSFGTGIHNNYGYTF
NA	TRBV5-6	NA	TRBJ2-2	TGTGCCAGCAGCTTGCTAGCCGGGGGGGAGCTGTTTTTT	CASSLLAGGELFF
TRBD2	TRBV5-1	NA	TRBJ2-5	TGCGCCAGCAGCCCCGGACTAGAAGAGACCCAGTACTTC	CASSPGLEETQYF
NA	TRBV7-6	once	TRBJ1-6	TGTGCCAGCAGCTTAGCAGGGGCCCTTAATTCACCCCTCCACTTT	CASSLAGALNSPLHF
TRBD1	TRBV10-1	NA	TRBJ2-1	TGCGCCAGCAGTGAAGGGACAGGGGCGTTCAATGAGCAGTTCTTC	CASSEGTGAFNEQFF
TRBD2	TRBV28	NA	TRBJ2-1	TGTGCCAGCAGTTTAATCGCCCGGGGGCTAGCGGGGGGGCCAGGGCAGTTCTTC	CASSLIARGLAGGPGQFF
TRBD1	TRBV10-2	NA	TRBJ1-2	TGCGCCAGCACTGTTGCAGGGGGCAACGGCTACACCTTC	CASTVAGGNGYTF
NA	TRBV28	few	TRBJ1-5	TGTGCCAGCAGTTTAGGATGGGCAGGTCAGCCCCAGCATTTT	CASSLGWAGQPQHF
NA	TRBV6-5	NA	TRBJ1-1	TGTGCCAGCAGCATTCAGGGGTGGACTGAAGCTTTCTTT	CASSIQGWTEAFF
NA	TRBV7-8	NA	TRBJ1-3	TGTGCCAGCAGCGGGGTAGGGGGTGGAAACACCATATATTTT	CASSGVGGGNTIYF
TRBD1	TRBV28	NA	TRBJ1-2	TGTGCCAGCAGTTCCCGGTTTCGGGACAGAACAAACTATGGCTACACCTTC	CASSSRFRDRTNYGYTF